The present T cell receptor (beta chain) was sequenced within a study of blood T cell repertoires in COVID-19. TCRdb's copy holds only in-frame clones and misses some; the assay was immunoSEQ multiplex PCR. The sample has 250,000 to 300,000 clones, around 85% seen once. This clonotype originated in a woman in her 70s with acute or convalescent COVID-19. The sample comprised peripheral blood.

The DNA of the CDR3 is TGTGCCAGCAGTTGGACAGGGACTGCAACTAATGAAAAACTGTTTTTT. This gives the protein CASSWTGTATNEKLFF. The V call is TRBV6-4, the J call TRBJ1-4, with TRBD1 identical over 8 bases. Unmatched junction bases numbered 5, after V lost 5 bases and J lost 0 bases. The CDR3 is 16 amino acids. The germline CDR1 and CDR2 sequences are MRHNA and SNTAGT.